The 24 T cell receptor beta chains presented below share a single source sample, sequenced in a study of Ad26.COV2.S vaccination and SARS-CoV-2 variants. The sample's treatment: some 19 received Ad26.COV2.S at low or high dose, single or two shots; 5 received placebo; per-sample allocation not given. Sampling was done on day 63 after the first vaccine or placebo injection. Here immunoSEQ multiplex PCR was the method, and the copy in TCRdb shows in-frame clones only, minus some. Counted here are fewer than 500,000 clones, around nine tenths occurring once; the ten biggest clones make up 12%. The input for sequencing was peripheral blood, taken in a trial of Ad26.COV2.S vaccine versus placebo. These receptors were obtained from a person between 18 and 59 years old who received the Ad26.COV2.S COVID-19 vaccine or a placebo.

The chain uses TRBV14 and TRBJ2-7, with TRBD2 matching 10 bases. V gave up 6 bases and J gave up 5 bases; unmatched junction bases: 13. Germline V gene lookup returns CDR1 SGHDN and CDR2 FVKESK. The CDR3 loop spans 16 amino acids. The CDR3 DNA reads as TGTGCCAGCAGTCCGTGGACTAGCGGCCATTCCGACGAGCAGTACTTC. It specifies CASSPWTSGHSDEQYF.

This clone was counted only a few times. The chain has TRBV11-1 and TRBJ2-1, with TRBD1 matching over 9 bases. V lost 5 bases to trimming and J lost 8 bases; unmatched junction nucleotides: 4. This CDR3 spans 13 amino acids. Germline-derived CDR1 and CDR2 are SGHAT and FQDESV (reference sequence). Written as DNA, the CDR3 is TGTGCCAGCAGCAAGGGACAGGGCTATGAGCAGTTCTTC. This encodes CASSKGQGYEQFF. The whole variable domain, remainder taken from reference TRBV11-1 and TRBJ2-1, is EAEVAQSPRYKITEKSQAVAFWCDPISGHATLYWYRQILGQGPELLVQFQDESVVDDSQLPKDRFSAERLKGVDSTLKIQPAELGDSAMYLCASSKGQGYEQFFGPGTRLTVL.

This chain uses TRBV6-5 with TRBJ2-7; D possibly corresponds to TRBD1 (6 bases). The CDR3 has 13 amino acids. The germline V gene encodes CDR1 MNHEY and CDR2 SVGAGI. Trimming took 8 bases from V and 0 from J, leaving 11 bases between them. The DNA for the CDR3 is TGTGCCAGCGAGCAGGGGAGCTCCTACGAGCAGTACTTC. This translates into CASEQGSSYEQYF.

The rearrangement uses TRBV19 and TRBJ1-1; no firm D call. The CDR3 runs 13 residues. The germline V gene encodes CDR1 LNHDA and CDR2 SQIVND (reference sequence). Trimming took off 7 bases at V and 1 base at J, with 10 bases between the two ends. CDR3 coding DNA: TGTGCCAGTACCCTATGGGGGAACACTGAAGCTTTCTTT. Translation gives CASTLWGNTEAFF.

The CDR3 DNA follows: TGTGCCAGCAGCTTAAGTGGGGAAGTCGGTACGCAGTATTTT. Its protein product is CASSLSGEVGTQYF. This rearrangement joins TRBV7-9 to TRBJ2-3, with D unresolved. The ends were cut back, 2 bases at V and 8 bases at J, with 14 bases in the middle. This CDR3 contains 14 residues. Germline lookup yields CDR1 SEHNR and CDR2 FQNEAQ (reference sequence). The full variable domain, completed using reference TRBV7-9 and TRBJ2-3, is DTGVSQNPRHKITKRGQNVTFRCDPISEHNRLYWYRQTLGQGPEFLTYFQNEAQLEKSRLLSDRFSAERPKGSFSTLEIQRTEQGDSAMYLCASSLSGEVGTQYFGPGTRLTVL.

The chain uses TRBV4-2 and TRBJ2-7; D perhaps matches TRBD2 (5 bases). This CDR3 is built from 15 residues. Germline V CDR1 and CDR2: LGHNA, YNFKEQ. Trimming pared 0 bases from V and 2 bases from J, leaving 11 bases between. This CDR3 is CASSQELAGAYEQYF. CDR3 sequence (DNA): TGTGCCAGCAGCCAAGAGCTAGCCGGTGCCTACGAGCAGTACTTC.

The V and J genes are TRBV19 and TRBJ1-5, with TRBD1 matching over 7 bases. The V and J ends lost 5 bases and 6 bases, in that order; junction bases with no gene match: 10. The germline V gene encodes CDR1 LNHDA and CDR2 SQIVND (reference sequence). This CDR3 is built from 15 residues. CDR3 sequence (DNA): TGTGCCAGTAGTGGACTAGGGACAGCCCCTCAGCCCCAGCATTTT. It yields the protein CASSGLGTAPQPQHF.

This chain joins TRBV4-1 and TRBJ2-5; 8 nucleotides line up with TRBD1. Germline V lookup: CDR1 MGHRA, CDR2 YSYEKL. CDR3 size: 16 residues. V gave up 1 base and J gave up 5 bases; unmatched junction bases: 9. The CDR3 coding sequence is TGCGCCAGCAGCCAAGTGCGGGCAGGGGGCTTGGAGACCCAGTACTTC. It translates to CASSQVRAGGLETQYF.

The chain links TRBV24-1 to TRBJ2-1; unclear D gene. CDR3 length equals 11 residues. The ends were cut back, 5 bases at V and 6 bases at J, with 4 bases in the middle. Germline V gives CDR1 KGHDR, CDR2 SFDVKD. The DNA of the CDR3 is TGTGCCACCAGTGGGGGCAATGAGCAGTTCTTC. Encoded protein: CATSGGNEQFF.

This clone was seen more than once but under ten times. The CDR3 here is CSGQKNTEAFF. DNA for the CDR3: TGCAGCGGACAGAAGAACACTGAAGCTTTCTTT. V usage is TRBV29-1 and J usage is TRBJ1-1; a weak D match, TRBD1 (5 bases). The ends were cut back, 7 bases at V and 1 base at J, with 7 bases in the middle. The CDR3 is made up of 11 amino acids. Per germline, CDR1 SQVTM and CDR2 ANQGSEA.

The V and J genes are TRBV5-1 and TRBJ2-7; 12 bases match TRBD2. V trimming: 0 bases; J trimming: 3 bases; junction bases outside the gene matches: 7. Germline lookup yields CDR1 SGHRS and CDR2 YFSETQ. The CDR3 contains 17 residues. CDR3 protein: CASSLAGLAGGDYEQYF. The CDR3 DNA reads TGCGCCAGCAGCTTGGCCGGGCTAGCGGGAGGGGACTACGAGCAGTACTTC.

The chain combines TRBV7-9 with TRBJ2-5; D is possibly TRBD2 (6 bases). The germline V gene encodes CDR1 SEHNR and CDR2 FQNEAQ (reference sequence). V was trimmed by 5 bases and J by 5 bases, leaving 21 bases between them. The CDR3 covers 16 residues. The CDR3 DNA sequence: TGTGCCAGCAGCGCCCGAAACCCCACAGGAGGGGAGACCCAGTACTTC. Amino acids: CASSARNPTGGETQYF. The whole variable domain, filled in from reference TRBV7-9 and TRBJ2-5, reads DTGVSQNPRHKITKRGQNVTFRCDPISEHNRLYWYRQTLGQGPEFLTYFQNEAQLEKSRLLSDRFSAERPKGSFSTLEIQRTEQGDSAMYLCASSARNPTGGETQYFGPGTRLLVL.

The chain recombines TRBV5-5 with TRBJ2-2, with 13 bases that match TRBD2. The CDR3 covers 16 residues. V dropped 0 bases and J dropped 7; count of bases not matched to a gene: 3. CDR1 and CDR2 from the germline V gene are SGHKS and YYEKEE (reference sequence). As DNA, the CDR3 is TGTGCCAGCAGCTTGGGACTAGCGGGAGGTGACGGGGAGCTGTTTTTT. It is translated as CASSLGLAGGDGELFF.

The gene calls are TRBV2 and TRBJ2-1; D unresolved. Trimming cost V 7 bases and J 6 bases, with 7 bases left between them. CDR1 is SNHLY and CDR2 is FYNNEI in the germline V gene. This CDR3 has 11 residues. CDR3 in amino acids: CASIYGNEQFF. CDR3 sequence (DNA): TGTGCCAGCATTTACGGCAATGAGCAGTTCTTC.

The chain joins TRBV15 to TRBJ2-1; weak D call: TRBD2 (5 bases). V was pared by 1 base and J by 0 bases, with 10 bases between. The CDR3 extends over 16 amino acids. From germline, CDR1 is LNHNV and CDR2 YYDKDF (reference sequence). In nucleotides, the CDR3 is TGTGCCACCAGCAGAGTAAGGGAGCCCTCCTACAATGAGCAGTTCTTC. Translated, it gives CATSRVREPSYNEQFF.

CDR3 sequence (DNA): TGTGCCAGCAGCTTGGAGTTAGCGGGTAGCTCCTACAATGAGCAGTTCTTC. It encodes CASSLELAGSSYNEQFF. The chain combines TRBV5-5 with TRBJ2-1; 7 bases agree with TRBD2. J gave up 0 bases and V 0 bases, and 6 bases lay outside the gene matches. CDR1 and CDR2 (germline): SGHKS, YYEKEE (reference sequence). This CDR3 has 17 residues. Full variable domain (remainder filled in from reference TRBV5-5 and TRBJ2-1): DAGVTQSPTHLIKTRGQQVTLRCSPISGHKSVSWYQQVLGQGPQFIFQYYEKEERGRGNFPDRFSARQFPNYSSELNVNALLLGDSALYLCASSLELAGSSYNEQFFGPGTRLTVL.

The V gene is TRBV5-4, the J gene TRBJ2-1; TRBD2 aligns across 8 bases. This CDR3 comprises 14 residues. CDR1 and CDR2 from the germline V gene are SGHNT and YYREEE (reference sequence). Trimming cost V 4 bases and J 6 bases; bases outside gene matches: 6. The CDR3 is CASSNTGTSNEQFF. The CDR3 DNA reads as TGTGCCAGCAGCAACACCGGGACTAGCAATGAGCAGTTCTTC.

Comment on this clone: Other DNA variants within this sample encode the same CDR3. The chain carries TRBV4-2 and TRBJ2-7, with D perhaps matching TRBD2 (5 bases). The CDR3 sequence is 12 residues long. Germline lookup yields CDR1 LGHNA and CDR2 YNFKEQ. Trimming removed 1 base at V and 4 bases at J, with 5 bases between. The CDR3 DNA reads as TGTGCCAGCAGCCAAGGCGGGTACGAGCAGTACTTC. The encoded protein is CASSQGGYEQYF.

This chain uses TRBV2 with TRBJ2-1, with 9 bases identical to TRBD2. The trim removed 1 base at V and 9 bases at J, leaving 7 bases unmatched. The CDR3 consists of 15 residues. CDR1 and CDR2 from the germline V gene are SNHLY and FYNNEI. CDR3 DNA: TGTGCCAGCAGTGAAGTAGCGGGAGCCTCTGGTGAGCAGTTCTTC. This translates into CASSEVAGASGEQFF.

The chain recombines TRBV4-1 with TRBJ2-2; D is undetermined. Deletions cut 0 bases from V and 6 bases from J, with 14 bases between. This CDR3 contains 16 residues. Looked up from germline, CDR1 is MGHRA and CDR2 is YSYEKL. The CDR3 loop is CASSQDAVPRAGELFF. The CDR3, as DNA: TGCGCCAGCAGCCAAGATGCGGTGCCCCGGGCCGGGGAGCTGTTTTTT.

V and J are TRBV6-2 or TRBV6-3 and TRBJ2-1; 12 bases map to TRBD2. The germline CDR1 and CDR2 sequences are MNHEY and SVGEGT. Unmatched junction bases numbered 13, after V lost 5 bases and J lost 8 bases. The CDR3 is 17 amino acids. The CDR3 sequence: CASSPPLTSGSLHEQFF. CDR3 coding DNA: TGTGCCAGCAGTCCACCCCTGACTAGCGGGAGTCTGCATGAGCAGTTCTTC.

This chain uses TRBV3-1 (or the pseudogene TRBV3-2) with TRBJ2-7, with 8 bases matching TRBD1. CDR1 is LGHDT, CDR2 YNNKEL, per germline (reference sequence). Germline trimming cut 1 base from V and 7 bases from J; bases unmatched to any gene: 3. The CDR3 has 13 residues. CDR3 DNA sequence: TGTGCCAGCAGCCAAGGGGGACAGGTGGAGCAGTACTTC. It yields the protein CASSQGGQVEQYF.

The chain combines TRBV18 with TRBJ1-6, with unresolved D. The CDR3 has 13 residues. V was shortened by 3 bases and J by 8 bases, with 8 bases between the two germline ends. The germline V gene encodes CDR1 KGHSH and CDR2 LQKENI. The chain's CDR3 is CASSPSRDSPLHF. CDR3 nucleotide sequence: TGTGCCAGCTCACCTTCGAGAGATTCACCCCTCCACTTT.

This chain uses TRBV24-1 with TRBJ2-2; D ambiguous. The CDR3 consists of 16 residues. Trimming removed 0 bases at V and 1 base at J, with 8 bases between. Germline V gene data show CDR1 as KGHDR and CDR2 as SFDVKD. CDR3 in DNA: TGTGCCACCAGTGATTTGGGACCGAGGAACACCGGGGAGCTGTTTTTT. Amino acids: CATSDLGPRNTGELFF.